Described below is a single TCR beta chain sequence and its context. The source of the sample is a study of blood T cell repertoires in COVID-19. Across the whole study: Collection of acute and convalescent COVID-19 samples took place in the United States, Italy and Spain. The cDNA or gDNA used as material had been derived from T cells, B-cell-depleted T cells, or PBMCs.

In the original processing: How many nucleated cells were present was estimated from reference gene primer amplification. This table comes from immunoSEQ multiplex PCR, and its TCRdb copy is limited to in-frame clones, with some not included. V, J and clone size are those of that table, while D and trimming were read from the DNA. Among approximately 260,000 clones, about 80% were seen once, and the ten largest hold approximately 9%. The source is a human donor in a cohort sampled during active COVID-19. Sequenced: peripheral blood.

The CDR3 nucleotides are TGTGCCAGCTCGGGGGCCAGGGGGCGTAATGAAAAACTGTTTTTT. It translates to CASSGARGRNEKLFF. This chain uses TRBV7-2 with TRBJ1-4; 8 bases fit TRBD1. This CDR3 is built from 15 residues. J gave up 4 bases and V 8 bases, and 9 bases lay outside the gene matches. Looked up from germline, CDR1 is SGHTA and CDR2 is FQGNSA.